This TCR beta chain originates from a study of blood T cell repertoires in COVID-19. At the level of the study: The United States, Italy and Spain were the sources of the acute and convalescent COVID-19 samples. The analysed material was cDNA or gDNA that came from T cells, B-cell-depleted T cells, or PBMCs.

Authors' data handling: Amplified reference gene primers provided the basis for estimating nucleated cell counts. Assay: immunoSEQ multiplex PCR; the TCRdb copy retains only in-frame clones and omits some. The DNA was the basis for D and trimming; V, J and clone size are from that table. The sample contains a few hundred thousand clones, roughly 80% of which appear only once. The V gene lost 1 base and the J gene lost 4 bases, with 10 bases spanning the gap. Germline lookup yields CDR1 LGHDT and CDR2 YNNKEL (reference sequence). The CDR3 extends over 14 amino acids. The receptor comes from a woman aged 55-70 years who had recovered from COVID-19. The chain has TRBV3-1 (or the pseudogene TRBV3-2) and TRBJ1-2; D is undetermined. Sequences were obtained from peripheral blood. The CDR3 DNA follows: TGTGCCAGCAGCCAAGGAGAAGTTGGCTATGGCTACACCTTC. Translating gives CASSQGEVGYGYTF.